This T cell receptor (beta chain) was identified during a study of cytomegalovirus exposure and HLA in healthy donors. A word on this clone: The antigen is not known.

Study-wide points: In terms of immune exposure information, only CMV serostatus was available. One variant, a missense change in DCLRE1C, was linked in a later analysis to TCR beta V- and J-gene trimming.

It was with 60 Vbeta and 13 Jbeta primers that the PCR ran. Assay: immunoSEQ multiplex PCR; the TCRdb copy retains only in-frame clones and omits some. The sample consists of about 130,000 clones, under 85% of them appearing once. The specimen was PBMCs. This sequence was found in a woman aged 50 to 60 in good health and CMV-seropositive.

The CDR3 region is CASSLAGDGDSPLHF. The CDR3 coding sequence is TGCGCCAGCAGCTTAGCAGGGGATGGGGATTCACCCCTCCACTTT. The rearrangement links TRBV5-1 to TRBJ1-6, with D possibly matching TRBD1 (6 bases). Trimming left V 2 bases short and J 8 bases short, with 14 bases between. From germline, CDR1 is SGHRS and CDR2 YFSETQ. The length of the CDR3 is 15 residues.